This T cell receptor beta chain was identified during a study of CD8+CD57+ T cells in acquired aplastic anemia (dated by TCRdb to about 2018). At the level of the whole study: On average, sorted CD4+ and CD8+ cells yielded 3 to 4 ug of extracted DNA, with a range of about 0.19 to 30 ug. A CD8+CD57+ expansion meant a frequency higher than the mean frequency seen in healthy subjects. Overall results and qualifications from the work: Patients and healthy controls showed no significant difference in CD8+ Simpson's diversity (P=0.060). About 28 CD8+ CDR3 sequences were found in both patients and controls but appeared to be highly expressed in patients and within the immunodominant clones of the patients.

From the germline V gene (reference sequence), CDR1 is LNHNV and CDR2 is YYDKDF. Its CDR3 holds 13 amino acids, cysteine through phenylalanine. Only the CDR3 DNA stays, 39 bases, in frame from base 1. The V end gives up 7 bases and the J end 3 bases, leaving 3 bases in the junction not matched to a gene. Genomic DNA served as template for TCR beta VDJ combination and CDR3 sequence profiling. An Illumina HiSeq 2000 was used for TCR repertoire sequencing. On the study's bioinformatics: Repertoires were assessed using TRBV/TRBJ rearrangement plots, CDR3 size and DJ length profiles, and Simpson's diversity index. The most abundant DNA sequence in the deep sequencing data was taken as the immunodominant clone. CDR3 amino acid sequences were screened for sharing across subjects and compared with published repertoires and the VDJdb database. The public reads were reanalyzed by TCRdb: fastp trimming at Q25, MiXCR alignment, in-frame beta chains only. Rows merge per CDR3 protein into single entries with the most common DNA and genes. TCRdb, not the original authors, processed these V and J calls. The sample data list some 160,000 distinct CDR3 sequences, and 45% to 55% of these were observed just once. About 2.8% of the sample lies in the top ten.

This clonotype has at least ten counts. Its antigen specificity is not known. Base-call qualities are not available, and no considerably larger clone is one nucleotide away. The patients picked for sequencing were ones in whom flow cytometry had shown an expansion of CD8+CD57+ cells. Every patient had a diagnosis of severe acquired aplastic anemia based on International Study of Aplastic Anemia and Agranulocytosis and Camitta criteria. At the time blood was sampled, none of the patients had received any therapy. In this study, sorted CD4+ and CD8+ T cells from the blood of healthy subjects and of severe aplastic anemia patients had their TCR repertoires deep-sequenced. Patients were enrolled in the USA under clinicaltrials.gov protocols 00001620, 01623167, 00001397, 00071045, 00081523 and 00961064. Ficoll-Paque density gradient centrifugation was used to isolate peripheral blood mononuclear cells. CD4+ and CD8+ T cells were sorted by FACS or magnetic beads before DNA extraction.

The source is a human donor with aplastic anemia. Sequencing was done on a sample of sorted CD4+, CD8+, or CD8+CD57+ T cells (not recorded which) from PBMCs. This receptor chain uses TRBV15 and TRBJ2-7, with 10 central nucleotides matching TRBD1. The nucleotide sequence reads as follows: TGTGCCACCAAGACAGGGGGCCTCTACGAGCAGTACTTC. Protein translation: CATKTGGLYEQYF.